The clone carrying this T cell receptor beta chain has more than one count but fewer than ten. This entry comes from a study of blood T cells in healthy people across ages. Using a J-beta primer mix together with a sample-barcoded 5' primer, a second PCR was run for roughly 6 to 11 cycles. The yield of each sample was at least 3 million CDR3-containing paired-end reads. TCRdb passed the 5' RACE reads through MiXCR, listing each CDR3 protein once. The profile shows approximately 1.5 million distinct CDR3 sequences, about 32% of them singletons. The source material was blood. The TCR originated in a woman in her 30s in good health.

The CDR3 DNA follows: TGCGCCAGCAGCCAAGGCTACAGGGGTGGGAATCGAGAGACCCAGTACTTC. Its translation: CASSQGYRGGNRETQYF. The rearrangement joins TRBV4-1 to TRBJ2-5, with TRBD1 matching over 7 bases. Trimming cost V 1 base and J 4 bases; bases outside gene matches: 12. The germline V gene has CDR1 MGHRA and CDR2 YSYEKL. The CDR3 is made up of 17 amino acids.